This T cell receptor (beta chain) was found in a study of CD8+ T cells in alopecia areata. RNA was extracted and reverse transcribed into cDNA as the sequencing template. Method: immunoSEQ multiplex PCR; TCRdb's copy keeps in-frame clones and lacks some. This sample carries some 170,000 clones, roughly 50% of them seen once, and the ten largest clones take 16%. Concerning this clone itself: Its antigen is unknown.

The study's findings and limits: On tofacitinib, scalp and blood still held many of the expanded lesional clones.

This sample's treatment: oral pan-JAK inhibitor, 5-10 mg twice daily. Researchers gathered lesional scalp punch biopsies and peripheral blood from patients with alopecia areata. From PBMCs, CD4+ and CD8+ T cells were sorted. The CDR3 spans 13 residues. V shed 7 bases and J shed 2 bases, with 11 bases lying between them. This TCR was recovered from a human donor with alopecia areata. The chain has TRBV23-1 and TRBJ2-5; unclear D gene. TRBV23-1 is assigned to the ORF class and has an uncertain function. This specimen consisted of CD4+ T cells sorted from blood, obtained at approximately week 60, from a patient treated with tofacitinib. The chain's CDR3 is CASTQTEQETQYF. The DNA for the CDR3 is TGCGCCAGCACCCAGACTGAGCAAGAGACCCAGTACTTC.